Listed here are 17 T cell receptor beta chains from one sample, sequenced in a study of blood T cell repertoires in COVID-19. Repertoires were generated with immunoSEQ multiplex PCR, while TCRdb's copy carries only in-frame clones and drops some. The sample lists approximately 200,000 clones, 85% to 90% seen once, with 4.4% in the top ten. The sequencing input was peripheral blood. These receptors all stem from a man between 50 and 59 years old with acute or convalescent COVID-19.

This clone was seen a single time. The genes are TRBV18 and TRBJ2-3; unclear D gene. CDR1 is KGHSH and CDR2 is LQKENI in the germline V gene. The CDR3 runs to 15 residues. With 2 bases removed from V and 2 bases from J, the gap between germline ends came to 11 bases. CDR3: CASSPRVVTTDTQYF. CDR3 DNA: TGTGCCAGCTCACCAAGAGTAGTTACCACAGATACGCAGTATTTT.

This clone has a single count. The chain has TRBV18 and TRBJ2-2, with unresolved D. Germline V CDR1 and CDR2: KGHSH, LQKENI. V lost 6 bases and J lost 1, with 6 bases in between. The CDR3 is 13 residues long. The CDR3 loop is CASSRQNTGELFF. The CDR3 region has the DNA TGTGCCAGCTCGCGACAGAACACCGGGGAGCTGTTTTTT.

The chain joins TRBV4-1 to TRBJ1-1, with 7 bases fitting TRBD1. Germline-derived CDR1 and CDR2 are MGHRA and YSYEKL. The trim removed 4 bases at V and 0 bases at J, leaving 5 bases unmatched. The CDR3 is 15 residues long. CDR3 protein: CASSRLDRVNTEAFF. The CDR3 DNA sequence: TGCGCCAGCAGCCGCCTAGACAGGGTGAACACTGAAGCTTTCTTT.

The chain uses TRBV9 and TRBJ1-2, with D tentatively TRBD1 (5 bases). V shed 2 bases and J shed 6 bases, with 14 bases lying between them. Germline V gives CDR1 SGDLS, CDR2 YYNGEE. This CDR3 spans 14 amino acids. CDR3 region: CASSVSSQGHGYTF. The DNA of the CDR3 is TGTGCCAGCAGCGTTTCATCCCAGGGTCATGGCTACACCTTC.

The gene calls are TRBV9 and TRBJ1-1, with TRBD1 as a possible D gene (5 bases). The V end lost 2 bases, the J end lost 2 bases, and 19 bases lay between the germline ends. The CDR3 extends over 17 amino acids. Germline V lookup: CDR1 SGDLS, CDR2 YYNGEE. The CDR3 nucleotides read TGTGCCAGCAGCGTGGGGACCCTCGGGGGAGAAAACACTGAAGCTTTCTTT. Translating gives CASSVGTLGGENTEAFF.

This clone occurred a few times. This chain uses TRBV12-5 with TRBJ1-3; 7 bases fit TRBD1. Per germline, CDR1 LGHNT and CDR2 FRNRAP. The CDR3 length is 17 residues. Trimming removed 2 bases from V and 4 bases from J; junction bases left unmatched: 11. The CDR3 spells CASGLYATTGSGNTIYF. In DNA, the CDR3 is TGTGCTAGTGGTTTGTACGCAACGACAGGGAGCGGAAACACCATATATTTT.

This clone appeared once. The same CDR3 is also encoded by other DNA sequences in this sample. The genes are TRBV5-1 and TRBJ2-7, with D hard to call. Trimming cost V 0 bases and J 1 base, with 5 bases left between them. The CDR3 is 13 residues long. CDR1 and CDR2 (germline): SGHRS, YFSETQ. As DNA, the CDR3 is TGCGCCAGCAGCTTGGCCGGTTCCTACGAGCAGTACTTC. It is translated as CASSLAGSYEQYF.

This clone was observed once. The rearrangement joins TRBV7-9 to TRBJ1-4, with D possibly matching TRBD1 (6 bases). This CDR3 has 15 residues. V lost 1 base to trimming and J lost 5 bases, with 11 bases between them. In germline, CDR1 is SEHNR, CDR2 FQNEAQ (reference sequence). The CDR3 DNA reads TGTGCCAGCAGCTTAGAGACGGGACAAAATGAAAAACTGTTTTTT. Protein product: CASSLETGQNEKLFF. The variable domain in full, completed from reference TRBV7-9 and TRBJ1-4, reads DTGVSQNPRHKITKRGQNVTFRCDPISEHNRLYWYRQTLGQGPEFLTYFQNEAQLEKSRLLSDRFSAERPKGSFSTLEIQRTEQGDSAMYLCASSLETGQNEKLFFGSGTQLSVL.

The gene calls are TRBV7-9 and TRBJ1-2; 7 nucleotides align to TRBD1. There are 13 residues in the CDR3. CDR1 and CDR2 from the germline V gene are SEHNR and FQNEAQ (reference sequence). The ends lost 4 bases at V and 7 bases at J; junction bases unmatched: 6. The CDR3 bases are TGTGCCAGCAGCTCCGACAGGGTGGTTGGCTACACCTTC. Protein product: CASSSDRVVGYTF.

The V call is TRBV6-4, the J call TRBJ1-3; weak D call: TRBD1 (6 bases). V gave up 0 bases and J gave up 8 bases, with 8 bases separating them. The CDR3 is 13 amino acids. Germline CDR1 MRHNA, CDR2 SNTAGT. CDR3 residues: CASSDSAGDTIYF. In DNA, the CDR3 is TGTGCCAGCAGTGACTCTGCAGGGGACACCATATATTTT.

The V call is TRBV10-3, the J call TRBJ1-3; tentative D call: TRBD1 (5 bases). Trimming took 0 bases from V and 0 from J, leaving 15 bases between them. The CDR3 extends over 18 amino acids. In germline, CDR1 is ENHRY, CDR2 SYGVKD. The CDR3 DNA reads TGTGCCATCAGTGAGTCTCTCCGGCGACAGAACTCTGGAAACACCATATATTTT. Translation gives CAISESLRRQNSGNTIYF.

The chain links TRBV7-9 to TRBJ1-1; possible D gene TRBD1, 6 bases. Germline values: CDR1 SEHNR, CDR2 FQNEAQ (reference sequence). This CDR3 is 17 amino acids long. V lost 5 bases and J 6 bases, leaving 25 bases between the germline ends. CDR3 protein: CASSDPRVRGGWSEAFF. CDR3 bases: TGTGCCAGCAGCGACCCGCGGGTAAGAGGGGGTTGGTCTGAAGCTTTCTTT. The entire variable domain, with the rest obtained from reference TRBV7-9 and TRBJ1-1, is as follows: DTGVSQNPRHKITKRGQNVTFRCDPISEHNRLYWYRQTLGQGPEFLTYFQNEAQLEKSRLLSDRFSAERPKGSFSTLEIQRTEQGDSAMYLCASSDPRVRGGWSEAFFGQGTRLTVV.

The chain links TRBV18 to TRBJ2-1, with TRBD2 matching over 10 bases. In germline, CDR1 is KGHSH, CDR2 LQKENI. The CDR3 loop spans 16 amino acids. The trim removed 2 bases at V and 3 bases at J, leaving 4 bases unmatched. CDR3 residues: CASSPGSGGIYNEQFF. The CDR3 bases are TGTGCCAGCTCACCAGGTAGCGGGGGGATCTACAATGAGCAGTTCTTC.

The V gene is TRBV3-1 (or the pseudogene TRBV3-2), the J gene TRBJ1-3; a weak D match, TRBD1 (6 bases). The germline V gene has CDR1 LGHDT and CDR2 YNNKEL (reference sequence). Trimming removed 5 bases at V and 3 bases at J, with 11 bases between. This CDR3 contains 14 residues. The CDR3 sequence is CASSFPGDGNTIYF. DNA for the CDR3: TGTGCCAGCAGCTTCCCAGGGGATGGAAACACCATATATTTT.

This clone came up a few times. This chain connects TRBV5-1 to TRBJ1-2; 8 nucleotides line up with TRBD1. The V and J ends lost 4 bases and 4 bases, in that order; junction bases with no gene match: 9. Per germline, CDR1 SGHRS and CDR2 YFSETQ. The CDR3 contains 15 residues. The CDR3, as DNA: TGCGCCAGCAGCGCCGGACAGGGCTGGGGCTATGGCTACACCTTC. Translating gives CASSAGQGWGYGYTF.

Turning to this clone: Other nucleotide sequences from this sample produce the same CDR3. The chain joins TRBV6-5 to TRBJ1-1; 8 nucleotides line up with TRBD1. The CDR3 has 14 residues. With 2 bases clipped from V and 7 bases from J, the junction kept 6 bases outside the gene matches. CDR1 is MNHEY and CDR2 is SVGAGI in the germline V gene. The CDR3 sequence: CASSYTGQGVEAFF. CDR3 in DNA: TGTGCCAGCAGTTACACAGGACAGGGTGTTGAAGCTTTCTTT.

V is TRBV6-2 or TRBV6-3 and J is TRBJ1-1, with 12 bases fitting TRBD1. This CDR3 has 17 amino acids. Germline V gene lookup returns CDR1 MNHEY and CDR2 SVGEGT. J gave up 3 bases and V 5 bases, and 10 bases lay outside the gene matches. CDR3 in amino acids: CASSTRDRGRGYTEAFF. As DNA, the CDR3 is TGTGCCAGCAGTACTAGGGACAGGGGGCGAGGGTACACTGAAGCTTTCTTT.